One and the same sample provided the 17 T cell receptor beta chains below, sequenced in a study of OX40 agonist ivuxolimab in advanced cancers. The library was produced with the immunoSEQ multiplex PCR assay. Held by TCRdb, this immuneACCESS table contains in-frame sequences only and omits some clones. Under half of the omission traces to an unresolved V gene where checked; the cause of the rest is unknown. This sample gives roughly 74,000 clones in total; 80% to 95% of them show up just once. The leading ten clones occupy over 8.5% of the sample. The sequencing used CD4+ or CD8+ T cells sorted from blood, collected in a trial of the OX40 agonist ivuxolimab. The source of these receptors is an adult with an advanced solid tumor such as melanoma, head and neck, liver or kidney cancer.

V is TRBV14 and J is TRBJ2-7; D is possibly TRBD2 (6 bases). Trimming took off 1 base at V and 6 bases at J, with 16 bases between the two ends. Germline CDR1 is SGHDN and CDR2 is FVKESK. The CDR3 has 15 amino acids. CDR3 bases: TGTGCCAGCAGCCAAGTTTCTAGCGCTGAAGGCGAGCAGTACTTC. Residues: CASSQVSSAEGEQYF.

CDR3 loop: CASSFGGWKIEQFF. CDR3 in DNA: TGTGCCAGCAGCTTCGGCGGATGGAAGATAGAGCAGTTCTTC. The V call is TRBV5-6, the J call TRBJ2-1; D unresolved. Germline CDR1 reads SGHDT; CDR2 reads YYEEEE. This CDR3 spans 14 amino acids. V was trimmed by 2 bases and J by 10 bases, leaving 16 bases between them.

The chain uses TRBV9 and TRBJ2-5, with unresolved D. The last part of the DNA fits TRBJ2-7 better; the J call may be wrong. CDR3 length: 14 amino acids. Germline assignment: CDR1 SGDLS and CDR2 YYNGEE. The CDR3 spells CASSPRDSSYEQYF. As DNA, the CDR3 is TGTGCCAGCAGCCCCCGAGACTCCTCCTACGAGCAGTACTTC.

This clone was detected only once. The rearrangement links TRBV9 to TRBJ2-7; D perhaps matches TRBD1 (5 bases). The CDR3 totals 15 residues. With 0 bases removed from V and 0 bases from J, the gap between germline ends came to 10 bases. Germline-derived CDR1 and CDR2 are SGDLS and YYNGEE. The CDR3 is CASSVEADSSYEQYF. The CDR3 bases are TGTGCCAGCAGCGTAGAGGCAGACAGCTCCTACGAGCAGTACTTC.

This chain connects TRBV30 to TRBJ1-5; 7 positions agree with TRBD1. CDR1 and CDR2 from the germline V gene are GTSNPN and SVGIG (reference sequence). V was pared by 4 bases and J by 7 bases, with 10 bases of the junction left unmatched. This CDR3 is 14 amino acids long. The CDR3 nucleotides are TGTGCCTGGACCATGACAGGGAGCGGGCAGCCCCAGCATTTT. Protein sequence: CAWTMTGSGQPQHF.

V is TRBV27 and J is TRBJ2-1, with 12 nucleotides matching TRBD2. The CDR3 spans 16 residues. In germline, CDR1 is MNHEY, CDR2 SMNVEV (reference sequence). V was pared by 5 bases and J by 4 bases, with 6 bases of the junction left unmatched. Here the CDR3 DNA reads TGTGCCAGCAGTCAACTAGCGGGGGGCGGGTACAATGAGCAGTTCTTC. It codes for CASSQLAGGGYNEQFF.

The chain carries TRBV27 and TRBJ2-1; D is tentatively TRBD1 or TRBD2 (5 bases each). V lost 6 bases, J lost 10 bases, and 22 bases lay in between. The V gene's germline CDR1 is MNHEY and CDR2 SMNVEV (reference sequence). This CDR3 is built from 15 residues. This CDR3 reads CASRERDHQYWEQFF. The DNA for the CDR3 is TGTGCCAGCAGGGAACGGGACCATCAATATTGGGAGCAGTTCTTC.

The chain recombines TRBV27 with TRBJ1-6; D is uncertain. The germline gives CDR1 MNHEY, CDR2 SMNVEV (reference sequence). The CDR3 extends over 15 amino acids. V lost 6 bases to trimming and J lost 2 bases, with 11 bases between them. CDR3 DNA sequence: TGTGCCAGCAGACCCGCGAGCCCCTATAATTCACCCCTCCACTTT. Amino acid sequence: CASRPASPYNSPLHF.

This chain joins TRBV27 and TRBJ1-1, with unresolved D. The length of the CDR3 is 14 residues. V was pared by 2 bases and J by 8 bases, with 15 bases between. The germline V gene encodes CDR1 MNHEY and CDR2 SMNVEV (reference sequence). The CDR3 region is CASSLGLQAGEAFF. The CDR3 nucleotides are TGTGCCAGCAGTTTAGGCCTTCAGGCGGGGGAAGCTTTCTTT.

The chain's CDR3 is CASSLGRGQNQPQHF. The DNA of the CDR3 is TGTGCCAGCAGCTTAGGTCGGGGCCAGAATCAGCCCCAGCATTTT. The V and J genes are TRBV13 and TRBJ1-5; maybe TRBD1 (5 bases). Germline V CDR1 and CDR2: PRHDT, FYEKMQ (reference sequence). Trimming pared 0 bases from V and 4 bases from J, leaving 10 bases between. This CDR3 is built from 15 residues.

The chain has TRBV9 and TRBJ2-1; D may be TRBD2 (6 bases). Germline assignment: CDR1 SGDLS and CDR2 YYNGEE. CDR3 length equals 15 residues. V gave up 3 bases and J gave up 0 bases, with 10 bases separating them. The CDR3 region is CASSAGVGSYNEQFF. The CDR3 region has the DNA TGTGCCAGCAGCGCGGGGGTGGGCTCCTACAATGAGCAGTTCTTC. The full variable domain, with the rest looked up from reference TRBV9 and TRBJ2-1, is DSGVTQTPKHLITATGQRVTLRCSPRSGDLSVYWYQQSLDQGLQFLIQYYNGEERAKGNILERFSAQQFPDLHSELNLSSLELGDSALYFCASSAGVGSYNEQFFGPGTRLTVL.

The chain couples TRBV7-8 to TRBJ2-5; possible D gene TRBD2, 7 bases. This CDR3 is 14 amino acids long. V was cut by 3 bases and J by 4 bases, with 12 bases left in between. Germline V gene sequence: CDR1 SGHVS, CDR2 FQNEAQ. CDR3 sequence: CASSLGGGGETQYF. CDR3 nucleotides: TGTGCCAGCAGCTTGGGGGGAGGGGGAGAGACCCAGTACTTC. The complete variable domain, with remaining parts taken from reference TRBV7-8 and TRBJ2-5, reads GAGVSQSPRYKVAKRGQDVALRCDPISGHVSLFWYQQALGQGPEFLTYFQNEAQLDKSGLPSDRFFAERPEGSVSTLKIQRTQQEDSAVYLCASSLGGGGETQYFGPGTRLLVL.

The chain combines TRBV6-4 with TRBJ2-2, with 11 bases identical to TRBD2. Germline values: CDR1 MRHNA, CDR2 SNTAGT. J was trimmed by 4 bases and V by 4 bases; bases with no gene match: 2. CDR3 size: 15 residues. The CDR3 is CASSASGGSTGELFF. DNA for the CDR3: TGTGCCAGCAGTGCTAGCGGGGGGTCCACCGGGGAGCTGTTTTTT.

The chain joins TRBV30 to TRBJ2-7; 10 nucleotides match TRBD1. This CDR3 contains 14 residues. V lost 7 bases, J lost 7 bases, and 13 bases stayed unmatched. CDR1 and CDR2 (germline): GTSNPN, SVGIG (reference sequence). The CDR3 loop is CASSGDRGRGEQYF. The CDR3 DNA is TGTGCCTCAAGCGGTGACAGGGGGCGAGGAGAGCAGTACTTC.

V gene TRBV4-1 combines with J gene TRBJ1-2; possibly TRBD1 for D (5 bases). The CDR3 covers 14 residues. V lost 3 bases and J 2 bases, leaving 10 bases between the germline ends. Germline assignment: CDR1 MGHRA and CDR2 YSYEKL. The CDR3 nucleotides are TGCGCCAGCAGCCAGATTCGGGACAACTATGGCTACACCTTC. The encoded protein is CASSQIRDNYGYTF.

The V and J genes are TRBV29-1 and TRBJ1-1, with TRBD1 identical over 8 bases. The length of the CDR3 is 12 residues. Per the germline V gene, CDR1 is SQVTM and CDR2 is ANQGSEA. Losses at the gene ends were 7 bases for V and 1 base for J; bases not matched to a gene: 2. CDR3 amino acids: CSAGTGNTEAFF. The CDR3 DNA reads as TGCAGCGCCGGGACAGGGAACACTGAAGCTTTCTTT.

Comment on this clone: One junction end does not reproduce the germline sequence, and a read error may be involved. The chain has TRBV7-7 and TRBJ1-1, with 9 bases fitting TRBD1. Germline CDR1 is SSHAT and CDR2 is FNYEAQ (reference sequence). The CDR3 is made up of 13 amino acids. The CDR3 DNA follows: TGTGCTAGCAGCCTAGGGACAGGGACTGAAGCTTTCTTT. As protein: CASSLGTGTEAFF.